Listed below are T cell receptor beta chains from one sample, sequenced in a study of T cells in localized non-small cell lung cancer. The protocol was immunoSEQ multiplex PCR, while the TCRdb copy is restricted to in-frame clones and leaves out a portion. Here the sample spans tens of thousands of clones, roughly 87% being singletons. This specimen consisted of peripheral blood, obtained before any cancer treatment. The receptor source for this set is a man aged 35-69 years with stage I squamous cell lung carcinoma. Each CDR3 is given with its conserved first and last residue. Each record gives: V gene, J gene, CDR3 protein.

TRBV28	TRBJ2-7	CASSYGFERRTNRRGYEQYF
TRBV6-6	TRBJ1-1	CASTPQGANTEAFF
TRBV28	TRBJ2-2	CASSLFPARAAGELFF
TRBV5-4	TRBJ2-3	CASSFGAGVDTDTQYF
TRBV5-4	TRBJ1-6	CASSVTGGASPLHF
TRBV9	TRBJ1-6	CASKSSYNSPLHF
TRBV7-2	TRBJ2-6	CASSLVAGTLANVLTF
TRBV27	TRBJ1-1	CASSLSTPAEAFF
TRBV18	TRBJ2-7	CASSRRDSYEQYF
TRBV5-4	TRBJ1-1	CASSLGQGRNTEAFF
TRBV5-4	TRBJ2-3	CASSQIAGATDTQYF
TRBV2	TRBJ2-1	CASSGVSSYNEQFF
TRBV10-3	TRBJ1-5	CAISDGTPTEHF
TRBV5-1	TRBJ2-5	CASSPGQQETQYF
TRBV2	TRBJ1-5	CASSLQGAGQPQHF
TRBV6-5	TRBJ1-4	CASRKGSSPEKLFF
TRBV7-2	TRBJ2-3	CASSLAYGDTQYF
TRBV15	TRBJ1-1	CATSPGGMNTEAFF
TRBV7-2	TRBJ2-7	CASSRTVSYEQYF
TRBV27	TRBJ2-4	CASSSHAGGERNIQYF
TRBV2	TRBJ2-3	CASRQGADTQYF
TRBV27	TRBJ1-1	CASSLLGRGGTEAFF
TRBV4-3	TRBJ1-6	CASSQEGALNSPLHF
TRBV5-8	TRBJ2-7	CASSLGPAGRGQYF
TRBV6-1	TRBJ2-5	CASSEGLTQETQYF
TRBV5-1	TRBJ1-3	CASSLPDTGNTIYF